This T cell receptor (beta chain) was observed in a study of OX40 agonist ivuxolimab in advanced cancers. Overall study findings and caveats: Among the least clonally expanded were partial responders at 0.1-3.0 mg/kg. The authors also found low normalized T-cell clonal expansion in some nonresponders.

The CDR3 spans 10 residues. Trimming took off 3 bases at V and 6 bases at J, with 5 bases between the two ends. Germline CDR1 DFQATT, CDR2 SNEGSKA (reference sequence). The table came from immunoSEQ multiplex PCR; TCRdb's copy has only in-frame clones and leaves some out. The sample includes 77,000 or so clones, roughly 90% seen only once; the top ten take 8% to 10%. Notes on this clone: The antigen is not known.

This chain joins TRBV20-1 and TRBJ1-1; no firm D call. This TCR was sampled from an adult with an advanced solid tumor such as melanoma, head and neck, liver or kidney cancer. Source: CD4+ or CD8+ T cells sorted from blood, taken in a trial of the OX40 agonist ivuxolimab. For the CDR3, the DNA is TGCAGTGCTAGCGCGGCTGAAGCTTTCTTT. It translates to CSASAAEAFF.